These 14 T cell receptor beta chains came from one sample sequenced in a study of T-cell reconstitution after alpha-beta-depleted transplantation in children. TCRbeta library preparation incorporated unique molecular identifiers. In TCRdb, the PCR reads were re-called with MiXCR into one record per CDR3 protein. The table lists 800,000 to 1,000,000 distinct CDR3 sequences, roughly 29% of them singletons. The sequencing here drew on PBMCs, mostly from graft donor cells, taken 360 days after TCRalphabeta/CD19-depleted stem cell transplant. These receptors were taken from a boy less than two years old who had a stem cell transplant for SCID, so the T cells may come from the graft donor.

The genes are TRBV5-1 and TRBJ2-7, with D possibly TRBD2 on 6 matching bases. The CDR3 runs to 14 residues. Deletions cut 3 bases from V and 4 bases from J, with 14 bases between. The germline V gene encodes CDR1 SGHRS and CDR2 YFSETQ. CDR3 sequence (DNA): TGCGCCAGCAGCTGGGAGGCCGGCTTGTACGAGCAGTACTTC. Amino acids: CASSWEAGLYEQYF.

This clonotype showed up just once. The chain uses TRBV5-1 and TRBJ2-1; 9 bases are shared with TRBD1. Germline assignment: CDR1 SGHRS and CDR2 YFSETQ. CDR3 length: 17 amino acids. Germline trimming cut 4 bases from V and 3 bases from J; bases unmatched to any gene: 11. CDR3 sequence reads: CASSLGLGTGNYNEQFF. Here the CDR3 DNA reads TGCGCCAGCAGCCTAGGACTCGGGACAGGGAACTACAATGAGCAGTTCTTC. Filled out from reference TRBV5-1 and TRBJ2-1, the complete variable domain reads KAGVTQTPRYLIKTRGQQVTLSCSPISGHRSVSWYQQTPGQGLQFLFEYFSETQRNKGNFPGRFSGRQFSNSRSEMNVSTLELGDSALYLCASSLGLGTGNYNEQFFGPGTRLTVL.

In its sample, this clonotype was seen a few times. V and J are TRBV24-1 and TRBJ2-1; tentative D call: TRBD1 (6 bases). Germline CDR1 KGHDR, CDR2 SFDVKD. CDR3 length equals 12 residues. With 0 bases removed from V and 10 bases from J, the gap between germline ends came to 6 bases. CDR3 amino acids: CATSDLTGEQFF. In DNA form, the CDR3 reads TGTGCCACCAGTGATTTGACAGGGGAGCAGTTCTTC.

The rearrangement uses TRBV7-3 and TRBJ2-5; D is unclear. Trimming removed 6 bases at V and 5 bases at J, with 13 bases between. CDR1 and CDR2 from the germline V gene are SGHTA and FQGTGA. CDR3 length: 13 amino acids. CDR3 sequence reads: CASSIFLGETQYF. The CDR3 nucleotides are TGTGCCAGCAGTATTTTCCTAGGGGAGACCCAGTACTTC.

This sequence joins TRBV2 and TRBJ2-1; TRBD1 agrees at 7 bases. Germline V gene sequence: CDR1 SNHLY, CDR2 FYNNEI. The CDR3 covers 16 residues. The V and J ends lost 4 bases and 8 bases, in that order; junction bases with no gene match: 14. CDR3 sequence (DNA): TGTGCCAGCAGTGGAGAGGACAGGTGGCTAGCCGATGAGCAGTTCTTC. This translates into CASSGEDRWLADEQFF.

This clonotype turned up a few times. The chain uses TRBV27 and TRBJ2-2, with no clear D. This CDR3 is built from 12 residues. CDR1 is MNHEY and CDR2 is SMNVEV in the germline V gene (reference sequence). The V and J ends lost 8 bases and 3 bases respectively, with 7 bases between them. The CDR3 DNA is TGTGCCAGCCTCCGTTACACCGGGGAGCTGTTTTTT. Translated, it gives CASLRYTGELFF.

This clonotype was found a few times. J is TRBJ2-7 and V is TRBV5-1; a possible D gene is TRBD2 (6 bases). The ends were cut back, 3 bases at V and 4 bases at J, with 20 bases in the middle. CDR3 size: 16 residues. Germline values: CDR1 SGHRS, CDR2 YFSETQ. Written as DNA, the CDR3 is TGCGCCAGCAGCTACTATTTAGCGGCAACCTCGTACGAGCAGTACTTC. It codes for CASSYYLAATSYEQYF.

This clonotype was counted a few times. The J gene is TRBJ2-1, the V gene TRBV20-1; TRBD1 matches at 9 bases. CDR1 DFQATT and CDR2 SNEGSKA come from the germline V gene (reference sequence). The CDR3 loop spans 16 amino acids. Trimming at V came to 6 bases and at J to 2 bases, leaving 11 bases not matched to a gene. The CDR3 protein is CSASVFTGGAYNEQFF. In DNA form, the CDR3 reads TGCAGTGCCTCCGTCTTCACAGGGGGCGCCTACAATGAGCAGTTCTTC.

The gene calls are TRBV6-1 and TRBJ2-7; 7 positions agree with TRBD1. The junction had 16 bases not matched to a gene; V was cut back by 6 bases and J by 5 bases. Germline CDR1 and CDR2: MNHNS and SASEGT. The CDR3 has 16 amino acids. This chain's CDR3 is CASRPVRTGSHHEQYF. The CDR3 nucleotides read TGTGCCAGCAGGCCGGTGAGGACAGGAAGCCACCACGAGCAGTACTTC.

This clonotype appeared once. CDR3 loop: CASSQEVRTGGNEQFF. CDR3 bases: TGTGCCAGCAGCCAAGAAGTCCGGACAGGGGGAAATGAGCAGTTCTTC. The chain recombines TRBV4-2 with TRBJ2-1; TRBD1 aligns across 10 bases. This CDR3 is 16 amino acids long. Germline loops: CDR1 LGHNA, CDR2 YNFKEQ. The trim removed 0 bases at V and 7 bases at J, leaving 6 bases unmatched.

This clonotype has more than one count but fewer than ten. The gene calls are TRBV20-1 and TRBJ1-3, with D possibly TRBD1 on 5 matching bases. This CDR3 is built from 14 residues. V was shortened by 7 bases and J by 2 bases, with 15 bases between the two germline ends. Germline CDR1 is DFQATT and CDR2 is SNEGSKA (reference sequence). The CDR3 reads CSGIGTATGNTIYF. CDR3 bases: TGCAGTGGGATAGGGACCGCGACTGGAAACACCATATATTTT.

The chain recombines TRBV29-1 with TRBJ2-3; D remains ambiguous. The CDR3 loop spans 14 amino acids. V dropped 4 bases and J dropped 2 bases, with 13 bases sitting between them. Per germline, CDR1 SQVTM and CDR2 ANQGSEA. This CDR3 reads CSVGLLGSTDTQYF. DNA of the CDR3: TGCAGCGTTGGCCTGCTAGGTTCCACAGATACGCAGTATTTT.

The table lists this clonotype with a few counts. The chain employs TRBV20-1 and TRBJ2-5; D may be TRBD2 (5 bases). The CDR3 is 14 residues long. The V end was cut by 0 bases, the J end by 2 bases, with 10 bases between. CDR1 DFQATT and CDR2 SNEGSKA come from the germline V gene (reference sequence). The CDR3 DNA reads TGCAGTGCTAGAGATATAGCGCCACAAGAGACCCAGTACTTC. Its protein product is CSARDIAPQETQYF.

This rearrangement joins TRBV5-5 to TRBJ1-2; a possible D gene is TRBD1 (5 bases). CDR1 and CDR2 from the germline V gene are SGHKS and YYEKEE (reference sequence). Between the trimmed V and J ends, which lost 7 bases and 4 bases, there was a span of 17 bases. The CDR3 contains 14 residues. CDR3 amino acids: CASSPTAEIYGYTF. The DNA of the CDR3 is TGTGCCAGCTCCCCGACAGCGGAAATCTATGGCTACACCTTC. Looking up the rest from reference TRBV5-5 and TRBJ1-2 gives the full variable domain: DAGVTQSPTHLIKTRGQQVTLRCSPISGHKSVSWYQQVLGQGPQFIFQYYEKEERGRGNFPDRFSARQFPNYSSELNVNALLLGDSALYLCASSPTAEIYGYTFGSGTRLTVV.